These T cell receptor beta chains were read from a single sample in a study of blood T cell repertoires in COVID-19. Clones were read by immunoSEQ multiplex PCR, and TCRdb kept only the in-frame ones, dropping some. Among around 320,000 clones listed, approximately 88% were seen once. The sample comprised peripheral blood. The receptors shown here come from a woman aged 25-40 years who had recovered from COVID-19. The CDR3 runs from the conserved cysteine through the conserved F or W. A D gene is named only where the DNA matches it firmly. A row's size may be missing; if present it is once, few, many or a size class.

clone_size j_call d_call v_call cdr3_nt cdr3_aa
- TRBJ2-1 TRBD2 TRBV7-3 TGTGCCAGCAGCCCGTCGGGTAGCGGGGGGTCATACAATGAGCAGTTCTTC CASSPSGSGGSYNEQFF
few TRBJ1-1 TRBD1 TRBV30 TGTGCCTGGAGTCCCAGCTTTGAGGGGGCAGCTTTCTTT CAWSPSFEGAAFF
- TRBJ2-5 TRBD2 TRBV11-2 TGTGCCAGCAGCCCCCGTCGAGGAAGCGGGGGGGCCCGTGAGACCCAGTACTTC CASSPRRGSGGARETQYF
- TRBJ1-4 - TRBV2 TGTGCCAGCAGTCAGGGCCGTTTTAGTGAAAAACTGTTTTTT CASSQGRFSEKLFF
- TRBJ1-1 TRBD1 TRBV6-1 TGTGCCAGCAGTGAAATGGGACAGGCGAACACTGAAGCTTTCTTT CASSEMGQANTEAFF
- TRBJ1-3 - TRBV19 TGTGCCAGTAGTATAGGGAGCGAGAGGGCAGGGAGGGACACCATATATTTT CASSIGSERAGRDTIYF
- TRBJ1-1 - TRBV6-5 TGTGCCAGCAGCACTAGTTTGCAGAACACTGAAGCTTTCTTT CASSTSLQNTEAFF
- TRBJ1-2 - TRBV6-5 TGTGCCAGCAGTTACTCGGGGGGAAACTATGGCTACACCTTC CASSYSGGNYGYTF
few TRBJ1-1 - TRBV28 TGTGCCAGCAGTCCCTGGGGCGTCGAAGCTTTCTTT CASSPWGVEAFF
- TRBJ1-2 TRBD1 TRBV28 TGTGCCAGCAGTGATGGGACAGGGGAACGGAGGTATGGCTACACCTTC CASSDGTGERRYGYTF
few TRBJ1-5 - TRBV4-1 TGCGCCAGCAGCCAAGATCTGGCGGCAGGGGGCAATCAGCCCCAGCATTTT CASSQDLAAGGNQPQHF
- TRBJ2-5 TRBD1 TRBV5-4 TGTGCCAGCAGCACCAGACAGGGGGGTAACCAAGAGACCCAGTACTTC CASSTRQGGNQETQYF
few TRBJ2-1 TRBD2 TRBV10-3 TGTGCCATCAGTGAGTCGGGGGGGTTGGATGAGCAGTTCTTC CAISESGGLDEQFF
- TRBJ2-2 TRBD1 TRBV5-6 TGTGCCAGCATCCGACTGGGACAGGCGAACACCGGGGAGCTGTTTTTT CASIRLGQANTGELFF
- TRBJ2-1 - TRBV7-9 TGTGCCAGCAGCGGAGGGGGGGCCAAGGTCAATGAGCAGTTCTTC CASSGGGAKVNEQFF
- TRBJ2-1 TRBD1 TRBV19 TGTGCCAGTAGTATAGCTACAGGGGGTTACAATGAGCAGTTCTTC CASSIATGGYNEQFF
- TRBJ2-2 TRBD2 TRBV5-4 TGTGCCAGCAGCACTAGCGGGGGGGACACCGGGGAGCTGTTTTTT CASSTSGGDTGELFF